This T cell receptor beta chain was recorded in a study of cytomegalovirus exposure and HLA in healthy donors. The PCR used 60 Vbeta and 13 Jbeta primers. How the authors handled the data: Later analysis identified approximately 80 million unique TCR beta chains, about 10 million shared. Profiled with immunoSEQ multiplex PCR; TCRdb holds only in-frame clones, not every one. V, J and clone size are taken as reported in that table, and D and trimming were inferred from the DNA itself. The sample records 130,000 to 150,000 clones, 80% being singletons. Germline CDR1 reads MNHNS; CDR2 reads SASEGT. CDR3 length: 14 residues. J lost 4 bases, V lost 5 bases, and 4 bases had no gene match.

The origin of this receptor is a man aged 35 to 55 in good health and CMV-seronegative. The chain combines TRBV6-1 with TRBJ1-4, with 7 bases that match TRBD1. Specimen: PBMCs. In nucleotides, the CDR3 is TGTGCCAGCAGTAGACAGGGATTTAATGAAAAACTGTTTTTT. Translating gives CASSRQGFNEKLFF.